This T cell receptor beta chain was recorded in a study of Graves' ophthalmopathy and Graves' hyperthyroidism. Study in general: Pretreatment peripheral blood was obtained at initial diagnosis. Overall study results and limits: For predicting ophthalmopathy progression, the model had nearly 71% sensitivity and approximately 72% specificity. A model built from 13 signatures distinguished ophthalmopathy from stable hyperthyroidism with approximately 90% sensitivity and about 81% specificity.

CDR3 length: 16 residues. Per germline, CDR1 MDHEN and CDR2 SYDVKM. With V trimmed by 6 bases and J by 3 bases, 11 bases remained unmatched. Diagnosis relied on clinical symptoms, serum thyroxine, TRAb, thyroid ultrasound and orbital computed tomography. Amplification targeted the TCR beta CDR3 regions, with RNA transcripts as the source material. An initial RT-PCR round employing HTBI primers preceded a second-round multiplex PCR. TCRdb redid the calling of the multiplex PCR reads with MiXCR, one entry per CDR3 protein. The sample comprises roughly 700,000 distinct CDR3 sequences, 40% of which are singletons, and roughly 45% rests with the top ten. About this clonotype itself: Its antigen is still unknown.

The chain joins TRBV28 to TRBJ1-2; TRBD1 matches at 9 bases. The clonotype comes from an adult man with Graves' ophthalmopathy. Material for sequencing was peripheral blood. Here the CDR3 reads CASSSGQGSRHYGYTF. The CDR3 DNA sequence: TGTGCCAGCAGCTCGGGACAGGGTTCCAGGCACTATGGCTACACCTTC.